The table lists the clone carrying this T cell receptor (beta chain) with many counts. This specimen comes from a study of T cells after yellow fever vaccination. Deletions cut 5 bases from V and 4 bases from J, with 21 bases between. Germline V gene data show CDR1 as MDHEN and CDR2 as SYDVKM. The CDR3 has 16 residues. The study's findings and limits: Within FACS-sorted repertoires, abundant clonotypes contaminating from the bulk population could be present.

TCRdb re-called the 5' RACE reads through MiXCR, storing one row per CDR3 protein. Among over 20,000 distinct CDR3 sequences, 5% to 7% were seen once, and the ten largest hold 10% to 15%. The TCR was taken from a man aged 25 to 45 who received the YFV17D yellow fever vaccine. The rearrangement links TRBV28 to TRBJ2-7; D may be TRBD2 (6 bases). The input for sequencing was PBMCs, either bulk or a sorted T-cell subset (CD4+, CD8+, memory, or dextramer-sorted; not recorded which), taken 15 days after the yellow fever booster vaccination. CDR3 protein: CASSQPQAGPTYEQYF. The CDR3 DNA is TGTGCCAGCAGTCAACCCCAAGCGGGCCCTACTTACGAGCAGTACTTC.